Below are 21 T cell receptor beta chains sequenced from a single sample in a study of human T cells and chemical hapten exposure. TCRdb reprocessed the RACE reads via MiXCR and lists one record per CDR3 protein. The sample holds a few hundred thousand distinct CDR3 sequences, about 4.4% seen once. The sample's time point: patch test 1, 2 weeks after DPC sensitization. Treatment indicated: therapeutic diphenylcyclopropenone sensitization with weekly scalp DPC. The source was whole blood, collected in connection with sensitization to the hapten diphenylcyclopropenone (DPC). The source of these receptors is a woman between 50 and 59 years old with alopecia areata. Some clones in this sample may be carry-over from other donors' samples.

This clonotype was found a few times. The chain couples TRBV6-5 to TRBJ2-6; D assignment may be TRBD1 or TRBD2 (5 bases each). The V end lost 0 bases, the J end lost 4 bases, and 13 bases lay between the germline ends. This CDR3 contains 17 residues. The V gene's germline CDR1 is MNHEY and CDR2 SVGAGI. CDR3 residues: CASSYSKVGVGANVLTF. CDR3 DNA: TGTGCCAGCAGTTACTCGAAAGTGGGGGTCGGGGCCAACGTCCTGACTTTC.

This clonotype showed up many times. The CDR3 region has the DNA TGTGCCAGCAGTCCCTACAGGGATGAGGACTATGGCTACACCTTC. It specifies CASSPYRDEDYGYTF. The V call is TRBV12-3 or TRBV12-4, the J call TRBJ1-2, with D possibly being TRBD1 (6 bases). The CDR3 extends over 15 amino acids. The V end lost 5 bases, the J end lost 3 bases, and 16 bases lay between the germline ends.

The chain's CDR3 is CASSFGTSGRSEQFF. DNA of the CDR3: TGTGCCAGCAGTTTCGGGACTAGCGGGAGGAGTGAGCAGTTCTTC. The chain combines TRBV28 with TRBJ2-1; 15 nucleotides match TRBD2. Germline assignment: CDR1 MDHEN and CDR2 SYDVKM. The CDR3 contains 15 residues. The V and J ends lost 3 bases and 9 bases, in that order; junction bases with no gene match: 3.

At least ten counts were recorded for this clonotype. The rearrangement joins TRBV5-1 to TRBJ1-2; D is perhaps TRBD1 (5 bases). This CDR3 is 14 amino acids long. Between the trimmed V and J ends, which lost 3 bases and 4 bases, there was a span of 13 bases. Germline V CDR1 and CDR2: SGHRS, YFSETQ. Written as DNA, the CDR3 is TGCGCCAGCAGCTGGGGCGCAGGTGCCTATGGCTACACCTTC. Translation: CASSWGAGAYGYTF. The whole variable domain, filled in from reference TRBV5-1 and TRBJ1-2, reads KAGVTQTPRYLIKTRGQQVTLSCSPISGHRSVSWYQQTPGQGLQFLFEYFSETQRNKGNFPGRFSGRQFSNSRSEMNVSTLELGDSALYLCASSWGAGAYGYTFGSGTRLTVV.

In its sample, this clonotype was seen many times. DNA of the CDR3: TGCAGTGCTAGACTAGCGGGGGGGCAGGATGAGCAGTTCTTC. As protein: CSARLAGGQDEQFF. V usage is TRBV20-1 and J usage is TRBJ2-1; TRBD2 agrees at 12 bases. Per the germline V gene, CDR1 is DFQATT and CDR2 is SNEGSKA (reference sequence). The trim removed 2 bases at V and 8 bases at J, leaving 4 bases unmatched. This CDR3 contains 14 residues.

This clonotype was counted ten times or more. The chain couples TRBV20-1 to TRBJ2-7, with TRBD2 matching over 7 bases. The CDR3 covers 13 residues. Germline CDR1 and CDR2: DFQATT and SNEGSKA (reference sequence). Trimming at V came to 0 bases and at J to 11 bases, leaving 10 bases not matched to a gene. The CDR3 bases are TGCAGTGCTAGAGATCGAATTTTTGGGAGGGAGTACTTC. Its translation: CSARDRIFGREYF.

There are a few counts of this clonotype. CDR3 in amino acids: CASGSQGHQPQHF. The CDR3 coding sequence is TGTGCCAGCGGATCACAGGGGCATCAGCCCCAGCATTTT. The J gene is TRBJ1-5, the V gene TRBV12-3 or TRBV12-4; 7 bases map to TRBD1. V shed 8 bases and J 5 bases; nucleotides not matched to a gene: 6. The CDR3 is 13 residues long.

This clonotype appeared a few times. The chain joins TRBV20-1 to TRBJ1-2; a possible D gene is TRBD1 (5 bases). CDR1 is DFQATT, CDR2 SNEGSKA, per germline (reference sequence). Between the trimmed V and J ends, which lost 5 bases and 3 bases, there was a span of 16 bases. CDR3 length: 14 residues. CDR3 nucleotide sequence: TGCAGTGCTGGCGGGGGGAGAGAGGACTATGGCTACACCTTC. Encoded protein: CSAGGGREDYGYTF.

For this clonotype: The junction departs from germline at one end; a sequencing error may be responsible. The chain uses TRBV5-4 and TRBJ2-7; possibly TRBD1 or TRBD2 for D (6 bases each). CDR3 length: 14 residues. From germline, CDR1 is SGHNT and CDR2 YYREEE (reference sequence). CDR3 DNA sequence: TGTGCCAGCAGCCTCTTGGGGGGCTCCGACGAGCAGTACTTC. Residues: CASSLLGGSDEQYF.

This clonotype was seen at least ten times. The chain has TRBV20-1 and TRBJ2-1; TRBD1 aligns across 7 bases. Germline-derived CDR1 and CDR2 are DFQATT and SNEGSKA (reference sequence). The junction had 6 bases not matched to a gene; V was cut back by 3 bases and J by 4 bases. This CDR3 has 14 residues. In DNA form, the CDR3 reads TGCAGTGCTAGCCCGACAGGGCCATACAATGAGCAGTTCTTC. It specifies CSASPTGPYNEQFF.

V usage is TRBV11-2 and J usage is TRBJ1-3; D unresolved. There are 16 residues in the CDR3. Germline CDR1 is SGHAT and CDR2 is FQNNGV. V was pared by 6 bases and J by 0 bases, with 15 bases between. The CDR3 region has the DNA TGTGCCAGCAGAACCATCTCCGGGAGCTCTGGAAACACCATATATTTT. Its protein product is CASRTISGSSGNTIYF.

This clonotype was observed at least ten times. The chain carries TRBV10-2 and TRBJ2-7; no firm D call. Between the trimmed V and J ends, which lost 8 bases and 0 bases, there was a span of 17 bases. The CDR3 has 15 residues. Germline assignment: CDR1 WSHSY and CDR2 SAAADI. This CDR3 reads CASQLDRKSSYEQYF. Here the CDR3 DNA reads TGCGCCAGCCAGCTCGACCGAAAAAGCTCCTACGAGCAGTACTTC.

The table lists this clonotype with a few counts. The gene calls are TRBV4-3 and TRBJ2-5; D is ambiguous. Germline assignment: CDR1 LGHNA and CDR2 YSLEER. The CDR3 contains 15 residues. Deletions cut 4 bases from V and 3 bases from J, with 15 bases between. CDR3 in DNA: TGCGCCAGCAGCCCCATGGGGTACGACAAAGAGACCCAGTACTTC. Its translation is CASSPMGYDKETQYF.

As concerns this clonotype: A much larger clone differs from this one at a single base, so this may be a read error. This sequence joins TRBV6-5 and TRBJ1-2; TRBD1 aligns across 7 bases. Trimming took 0 bases from V and 7 from J; bases not matched to a gene: 2. Germline V CDR1 and CDR2: MNHEY, SVGAGI. CDR3 size: 13 residues. CDR3 in amino acids: CASSYSQGVGYTF. The DNA for the CDR3 is TGTGCCAGCAGTTACTCCCAGGGGGTTGGCTACACCTTC.

This clonotype has just a few counts. This chain joins TRBV12-3 or TRBV12-4 and TRBJ1-1; a weak D match, TRBD1 (6 bases). The CDR3 is 14 amino acids. V lost 2 bases and J 6 bases, leaving 13 bases between the germline ends. CDR3 residues: CASSLITGIPEAFF. CDR3 in DNA: TGTGCCAGCAGTTTAATAACAGGGATACCTGAAGCTTTCTTT.

This clonotype was recorded at least ten times. The gene calls are TRBV9 and TRBJ2-2, with 10 bases aligning to TRBD2. V gave up 4 bases and J gave up 5 bases; unmatched junction bases: 14. The CDR3 sequence is 18 residues long. The germline CDR1 and CDR2 sequences are SGDLS and YYNGEE. CDR3 protein: CASSSPGLAGGGTGELFF. CDR3 sequence (DNA): TGTGCCAGCAGCTCACCCGGGTTAGCGGGAGGAGGGACCGGGGAGCTGTTTTTT.

This clonotype has a handful of counts. V usage is TRBV20-1 and J usage is TRBJ2-1; weak D call: TRBD1 (5 bases). The CDR3 runs 15 residues. CDR1 is DFQATT, CDR2 SNEGSKA, per germline (reference sequence). V was clipped by 3 bases and J by 6 bases, with 18 bases between them. The CDR3 DNA sequence: TGCAGTGCTAGTCAAGGGGCAGGGTGGGGCAATGAGCAGTTCTTC. Translating gives CSASQGAGWGNEQFF.

A few counts support this clonotype. The gene calls are TRBV12-3 or TRBV12-4 and TRBJ2-1; D possibly uses TRBD1 or TRBD2 (5 bases each). V was cut by 9 bases and J by 0 bases, with 12 bases left in between. This CDR3 is 14 amino acids long. The CDR3 sequence is CASRGSSSYNEQFF. CDR3 coding DNA: TGTGCCAGTCGGGGCTCGAGCTCCTACAATGAGCAGTTCTTC.

In this sample, this clonotype turned up many times. This rearrangement joins TRBV7-2 to TRBJ1-5, with unresolved D. In germline, CDR1 is SGHTA, CDR2 FQGNSA. The CDR3 loop spans 15 amino acids. With 6 bases removed from V and 1 base from J, the gap between germline ends came to 13 bases. CDR3 sequence (DNA): TGTGCCAGCAGTGGAGCGGGAACGAGCAATCAGCCCCAGCATTTT. Amino acid sequence: CASSGAGTSNQPQHF.

The CDR3 is CASSLRGGTSRTDTQYF. CDR3 DNA sequence: TGTGCCAGCAGCCTAAGGGGGGGGACTAGCCGCACAGATACGCAGTATTTT. The chain recombines TRBV7-6 with TRBJ2-3; 9 nucleotides agree with TRBD2. Per germline, CDR1 SGHVS and CDR2 FNYEAQ. This CDR3 comprises 17 residues. The V and J ends lost 5 bases and 1 base, in that order; junction bases with no gene match: 10.

This clonotype has a count of ten or more. The genes are TRBV7-9 and TRBJ2-7, with D hard to call. Trimming took off 3 bases at V and 2 bases at J, with 8 bases between the two ends. The V gene's germline CDR1 is SEHNR and CDR2 FQNEAQ (reference sequence). The CDR3 is 13 residues long. The CDR3 protein is CASSFPITYEQYF. CDR3 DNA: TGTGCCAGCAGCTTTCCTATCACCTACGAGCAGTACTTC.